This entry concerns a single TCR beta chain. Healthy donors of bone marrow made up the group. This specimen comes from a study of cytomegalovirus exposure and HLA in healthy donors. Both 60 Vbeta primers and 13 Jbeta primers went into the PCR. Method: immunoSEQ multiplex PCR; TCRdb's copy keeps in-frame clones and lacks some. The sample carries under 130,000 clones, about an eighth recorded once. Trimming took 5 bases from V and 7 from J; bases not matched to a gene: 5. Germline V lookup: CDR1 MNHNS, CDR2 SASEGT. The CDR3 consists of 15 residues. The sequencing sample was made of PBMCs. The sequence was collected from a man aged 40-50 years in good health and CMV-seropositive. V usage is TRBV6-1 and J usage is TRBJ2-1; the match to TRBD2 covers 13 bases. CDR3 in DNA: TGTGCCAGCAGTCCCTGGACTAGCGGGAGAAATGAGCAGTTCTTC. Translation gives CASSPWTSGRNEQFF.